Following are 8 T cell receptor beta chains from one sample sequenced in a study of technical replicates of blood from several donors. Only in-frame clones appear in the TCRdb table, and some are missing; sequencing was by immunoSEQ multiplex PCR. The sample has approximately 75,000 clones, about 97% seen once; the top ten hold less than 0.2%. The specimen was T cells isolated from PBMCs. These receptors were collected from a human donor in good health.

Written as DNA, the CDR3 is TGTGCCAGCAGCCAAGATCTAGGCTTTACCCCCTACGAGCAGTACTTC. Translating gives CASSQDLGFTPYEQYF. The chain combines TRBV4-2 with TRBJ2-7; D call uncertain. Germline V CDR1 and CDR2: LGHNA, YNFKEQ. The ends were cut back, 0 bases at V and 2 bases at J, with 14 bases in the middle. The CDR3 covers 16 residues.

The chain recombines TRBV13 with TRBJ2-6; 9 positions match TRBD2. The V gene's germline CDR1 is PRHDT and CDR2 FYEKMQ (reference sequence). Germline trimming cut 2 bases from V and 4 bases from J; bases unmatched to any gene: 18. The CDR3 extends over 21 amino acids. CDR3 sequence: CASSLPIPGLAFIPGANVLTF. The CDR3 DNA follows: TGTGCCAGCAGCTTACCGATCCCGGGACTAGCCTTTATTCCAGGGGCCAACGTCCTGACTTTC.

DNA for the CDR3: TGTGCCTGGAGCGACAGGGGGGGGAATTCACCCCTCCACTTT. Residues: CAWSDRGGNSPLHF. This chain connects TRBV30 to TRBJ1-6; TRBD1 matches at 9 bases. Germline V CDR1 and CDR2: GTSNPN, SVGIG (reference sequence). This CDR3 spans 14 amino acids. Trimming cost V 3 bases and J 7 bases; bases outside gene matches: 4.

The chain carries TRBV6-1 and TRBJ1-4; no clear D. Germline-derived CDR1 and CDR2 are MNHNS and SASEGT. The CDR3 contains 12 residues. The V and J ends lost 2 bases and 7 bases respectively, with 5 bases between them. The CDR3 bases are TGTGCCAGCAGTGAATGGAGTGAAAAACTGTTTTTT. The encoded protein is CASSEWSEKLFF.

As DNA, the CDR3 is TGCAGCGTTGGAGGACAGGGGGACTACGAGCAGTACTTC. It specifies CSVGGQGDYEQYF. The V call is TRBV29-1, the J call TRBJ2-7, with 10 bases identical to TRBD1. This CDR3 region has 13 residues. With V trimmed by 4 bases and J by 3 bases, 3 bases remained unmatched. The germline V gene has CDR1 SQVTM and CDR2 ANQGSEA.

This chain joins TRBV27 and TRBJ1-1; 9 positions match TRBD1. V shed 6 bases, J shed 8 bases, and the junction held 7 bases outside the gene matches. CDR1 is MNHEY and CDR2 is SMNVEV in the germline V gene (reference sequence). The CDR3 covers 13 residues. The chain's CDR3 is CASSPGQGWEAFF. CDR3 in DNA: TGTGCCAGCAGCCCGGGACAGGGTTGGGAAGCTTTCTTT.

V usage is TRBV10-3 and J usage is TRBJ1-1; 7 positions agree with TRBD1. V was clipped by 8 bases and J by 3 bases; unmatched bases: 6. CDR3 length: 13 amino acids. The germline V gene encodes CDR1 ENHRY and CDR2 SYGVKD. CDR3 in amino acids: CAIGGGQDTEAFF. In DNA form, the CDR3 reads TGTGCCATCGGAGGTGGACAGGACACTGAAGCTTTCTTT.

This clone was observed once. The gene calls are TRBV6-4 and TRBJ2-2, with a tentative D call TRBD2 (6 bases). Per germline, CDR1 MRHNA and CDR2 SNTAGT. Trimming took off 0 bases at V and 7 bases at J, with 9 bases between the two ends. The CDR3 contains 14 residues. The CDR3 reads CASSDSAEGGELFF. The CDR3, as DNA: TGTGCCAGCAGTGACTCGGCGGAGGGCGGGGAGCTGTTTTTT.